The 21 T cell receptor beta chains below were found in one sample sequenced in a study of T cell repertoires in cytomegalovirus infection. Via MiXCR, TCRdb re-called the reads, giving one row per CDR3 protein. In the table there are 350,000 to 400,000 distinct CDR3 sequences, about 32% of which are singletons. For these TCRs, the target antigens are not known. The material was cultured PBMCs, obtained from culture after CMV antigen stimulation. These receptors all come from a human donor in good health (CMV status not recorded). Some clones in this sample may be carry-over from other donors' samples.

In its sample, this clonotype was seen a few times. V is TRBV7-9 and J is TRBJ1-3; D unresolved. V was shortened by 6 bases and J by 8 bases, with 8 bases between the two germline ends. CDR1 and CDR2 from the germline V gene are SEHNR and FQNEAQ (reference sequence). This CDR3 is built from 11 residues. CDR3 sequence: CASRKEDTIYF. The CDR3 DNA sequence: TGTGCCAGCAGGAAGGAGGACACCATATATTTT.

This clonotype was counted between two and nine times. The chain recombines TRBV2 with TRBJ1-6, with TRBD1 matching 7 bases. J lost 7 bases, V lost 7 bases, and 16 bases had no gene match. The CDR3 has 17 residues. In germline, CDR1 is SNHLY, CDR2 FYNNEI. CDR3 loop: CASNPYAPGQTNSPLHF. The CDR3 DNA is TGTGCCAGCAACCCCTACGCCCCGGGACAGACGAATTCACCCCTCCACTTT.

This clonotype was picked up a small number of times. DNA for the CDR3: TGTGCCAGCAGCTTAGTACTCCATAGTGTACAGTACGTC. Translating gives CASSLVLHSVQYV. The chain links TRBV7-9 to TRBJ2-7, with D uncertain. The germline V gene has CDR1 SEHNR and CDR2 FQNEAQ (reference sequence). Trimming left V 1 base short and J 10 bases short, with 14 bases between. This CDR3 has 13 residues.

Ten or more counts support this clonotype. V usage is TRBV7-6 and J usage is TRBJ2-5, with D maybe TRBD2 (5 bases). This CDR3 spans 15 amino acids. Germline V gene lookup returns CDR1 SGHVS and CDR2 FNYEAQ. The germline V and J ends were trimmed by 1 base and 7 bases, with 16 bases remaining between them. The CDR3 sequence: CASSLGAYPGGTQYF. The DNA for the CDR3 is TGTGCCAGCAGCTTAGGTGCCTATCCCGGAGGGACCCAGTACTTC.

V is TRBV11-2 and J is TRBJ2-5; 10 nucleotides line up with TRBD2. J lost 1 base, V lost 3 bases, and 8 bases had no gene match. This CDR3 has 17 amino acids. Looked up from germline, CDR1 is SGHAT and CDR2 is FQNNGV. The DNA of the CDR3 is TGTGCCAGCAGCTTGGGGAGGGCTAGCGGGAGCCAAGAGACCCAGTACTTC. Encoded protein: CASSLGRASGSQETQYF.

V is TRBV5-1 and J is TRBJ2-3, with 7 nucleotides matching TRBD1. The germline V gene has CDR1 SGHRS and CDR2 YFSETQ. Losses at the gene ends were 4 bases for V and 3 bases for J; bases not matched to a gene: 5. The CDR3 extends over 14 amino acids. CDR3 amino acids: CASSGRQGTDTQYF. In nucleotides, the CDR3 is TGCGCCAGCAGCGGAAGACAGGGAACAGATACGCAGTATTTT. The whole variable domain, filled in from reference TRBV5-1 and TRBJ2-3, reads KAGVTQTPRYLIKTRGQQVTLSCSPISGHRSVSWYQQTPGQGLQFLFEYFSETQRNKGNFPGRFSGRQFSNSRSEMNVSTLELGDSALYLCASSGRQGTDTQYFGPGTRLTVL.

In its sample, this clonotype was seen a few times. The CDR3: CASNQELLGGGYTF. Written as DNA, the CDR3 is TGTGCCAGCAACCAGGAGTTATTGGGAGGCGGCTACACCTTC. V is TRBV7-9 and J is TRBJ1-2; D gene unclear. Germline lookup yields CDR1 SEHNR and CDR2 FQNEAQ (reference sequence). This CDR3 contains 14 residues. Trimming cost V 7 bases and J 8 bases, with 20 bases left between them.

This clonotype was counted only a few times. This chain connects TRBV10-3 to TRBJ2-6, with a weak D call TRBD2 (7 bases). The CDR3 is 16 residues long. V lost 11 bases to trimming and J lost 0 bases, with 17 bases between them. CDR1 is ENHRY and CDR2 is SYGVKD in the germline V gene. The CDR3 nucleotides are TGTGCCCACCAATCCGGGGGGCCCTCTGGGGCCAACGTCCTGACTTTC. Protein sequence: CAHQSGGPSGANVLTF.

In this sample, this clonotype turned up a few times. This chain joins TRBV11-3 and TRBJ2-5, with D perhaps matching TRBD1 (6 bases). V lost 2 bases and J 5 bases, leaving 12 bases between the germline ends. Germline V gene data show CDR1 as SGHNT and CDR2 as YENEEA. This CDR3 contains 14 residues. In DNA form, the CDR3 reads TGTGCCAGCAGCTTACGTGGGGGCCGGGAGACCCAGTACTTC. It encodes CASSLRGGRETQYF. Full variable domain (remainder filled in from reference TRBV11-3 and TRBJ2-5): EAGVVQSPRYKIIEKKQPVAFWCNPISGHNTLYWYLQNLGQGPELLIRYENEEAVDDSQLPKDRFSAERLKGVDSTLKIQPAELGDSAVYLCASSLRGGRETQYFGPGTRLLVL.

The V and J genes are TRBV20-1 and TRBJ1-1; a weak D match, TRBD1 (5 bases). V was clipped by 4 bases and J by 9 bases, with 18 bases between them. CDR1 and CDR2 (germline): DFQATT, SNEGSKA (reference sequence). The CDR3 loop spans 13 amino acids. The CDR3 bases are TGCAGTGCTATCGCGCCTGGGGCCTTGAAAGCTTTCTTT. This gives the protein CSAIAPGALKAFF.

This clonotype has a handful of counts. The rearrangement joins TRBV28 to TRBJ2-3; possible D gene TRBD2, 5 bases. Germline V CDR1 and CDR2: MDHEN, SYDVKM. The CDR3 contains 14 residues. Trimming pared 3 bases from V and 4 bases from J, leaving 11 bases between. The CDR3 DNA reads TGTGCCAGCAGTTTCACTAGTAGTGCAGATACGCAGTATTTT. Amino acids: CASSFTSSADTQYF.

This sequence joins TRBV12-5 and TRBJ2-7; 9 nucleotides agree with TRBD2. V was pared by 8 bases and J by 3 bases, with 5 bases of the junction left unmatched. Germline V gene data show CDR1 as LGHNT and CDR2 as FRNRAP. This CDR3 has 13 amino acids. The CDR3 sequence: CASLGGGGYEQYV. Written as DNA, the CDR3 is TGTGCTAGTTTGGGCGGGGGGGGCTACGAGCAGTACGTC.

This clonotype was seen only once. The rearrangement joins TRBV11-3 to TRBJ2-1; TRBD1 or TRBD2 may be the D gene (5 bases each). The CDR3 is 13 residues long. Germline CDR1 reads SGHNT; CDR2 reads YENEEA. Trimming took off 0 bases at V and 8 bases at J, with 8 bases between the two ends. The CDR3: CASSLDGTDEQFF. The CDR3 bases are TGTGCCAGCAGCTTAGATGGGACCGATGAGCAGTTCTTC. The full variable domain, in which reference TRBV11-3 and TRBJ2-1 provide the parts outside the CDR3, is EAGVVQSPRYKIIEKKQPVAFWCNPISGHNTLYWYLQNLGQGPELLIRYENEEAVDDSQLPKDRFSAERLKGVDSTLKIQPAELGDSAVYLCASSLDGTDEQFFGPGTRLTVL.

The chain links TRBV7-8 to TRBJ1-1; D is ambiguous. CDR1 SGHVS and CDR2 FQNEAQ come from the germline V gene. The CDR3 runs to 14 residues. Between the trimmed V and J ends, which lost 4 bases and 3 bases, there was a span of 12 bases. The CDR3 region has the DNA TGTGCCAGCAGCTCTCCCGGCGGAGACACTGAAGCTTTCTTT. It encodes CASSSPGGDTEAFF.

The table lists this clonotype with a few counts. This rearrangement joins TRBV6-2 or TRBV6-3 to TRBJ1-5; 9 nucleotides align to TRBD1. Germline CDR1 and CDR2: MNHEY and SVGEGT. V gave up 0 bases and J gave up 5 bases; unmatched junction bases: 2. The CDR3 length is 15 residues. CDR3 in amino acids: CASSYSGTGHQPQHF. In nucleotides, the CDR3 is TGTGCCAGCAGTTACTCCGGGACAGGGCATCAGCCCCAGCATTTT.

The chain carries TRBV20-1 and TRBJ2-3; D may be TRBD2 (7 bases). This CDR3 has 15 residues. V lost 0 bases and J lost 4, with 14 bases in between. Germline V lookup: CDR1 DFQATT, CDR2 SNEGSKA (reference sequence). CDR3 amino acids: CSARDRGGLSDTQYF. The CDR3 nucleotides read TGCAGTGCTAGAGATCGCGGGGGCCTCTCAGATACGCAGTATTTT.

The table lists this clonotype with a few counts. The V and J genes are TRBV7-9 and TRBJ2-2; D gene uncertain. Germline V lookup: CDR1 SEHNR, CDR2 FQNEAQ (reference sequence). The CDR3 runs to 13 residues. Trimming took off 1 base at V and 5 bases at J, with 5 bases between the two ends. The CDR3 region has the DNA TGTGCCAGCAGCTTAGAGAGAACCGGGGAGCTGTTTTTT. As protein: CASSLERTGELFF.

The J gene is TRBJ2-7, the V gene TRBV6-5, with D possibly TRBD1 on 6 matching bases. The CDR3 runs 18 residues. V was trimmed by 0 bases and J by 3 bases, leaving 21 bases between them. Germline V gene lookup returns CDR1 MNHEY and CDR2 SVGAGI. CDR3 sequence reads: CASSYSISSGHAFYEQYF. CDR3 DNA: TGTGCCAGCAGTTACTCGATATCCTCGGGACATGCTTTCTACGAGCAGTACTTC.

The genes are TRBV6-2 or TRBV6-3 and TRBJ2-5, with 11 bases fitting TRBD1. From germline, CDR1 is MNHEY and CDR2 SVGEGT. CDR3 size: 14 residues. V lost 6 bases to trimming and J lost 3 bases; unmatched junction nucleotides: 3. CDR3 region: CASSRTGGEETQYF. In DNA, the CDR3 is TGTGCCAGCAGCCGGACAGGGGGCGAAGAGACCCAGTACTTC.

This clonotype was counted at least ten times. The CDR3 loop is CASVHDSYNSPLHF. The CDR3 coding sequence is TGTGCCAGCGTTCATGACTCCTATAATTCACCCCTCCACTTT. The rearrangement joins TRBV7-2 to TRBJ1-6; D uncertain. CDR1 and CDR2 (germline): SGHTA, FQGNSA. This CDR3 region has 14 residues. V lost 8 bases and J 0 bases, leaving 8 bases between the germline ends.

A word on this clonotype: Because the CDR3 is missing its conserved closing phenylalanine or tryptophan, this is likely a read error. This chain links TRBV2 with TRBJ1-1, with a possible D match to TRBD1 (6 bases). This CDR3 contains 13 residues. Trimming removed 9 bases from V and 4 bases from J, with 15 bases in between. The germline gives CDR1 SNHLY, CDR2 FYNNEI. CDR3 residues: CARVQGVSTEAFL. DNA of the CDR3: TGTGCCAGAGTACAGGGCGTTAGCACTGAAGCTTTCCTT.